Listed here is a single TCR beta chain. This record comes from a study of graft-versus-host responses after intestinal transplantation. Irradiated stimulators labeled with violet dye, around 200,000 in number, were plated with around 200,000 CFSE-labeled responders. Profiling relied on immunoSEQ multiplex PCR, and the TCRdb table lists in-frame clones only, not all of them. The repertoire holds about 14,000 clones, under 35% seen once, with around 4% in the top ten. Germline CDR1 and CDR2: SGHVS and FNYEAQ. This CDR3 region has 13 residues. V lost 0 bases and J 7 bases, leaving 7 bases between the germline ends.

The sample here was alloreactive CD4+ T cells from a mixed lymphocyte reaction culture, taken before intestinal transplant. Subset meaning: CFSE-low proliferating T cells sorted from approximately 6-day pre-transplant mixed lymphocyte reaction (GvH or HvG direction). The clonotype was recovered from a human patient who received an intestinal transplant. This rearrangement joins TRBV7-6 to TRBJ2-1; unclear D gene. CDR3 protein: CASSLAHGNEQFF. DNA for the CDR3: TGTGCCAGCAGCTTAGCGCACGGGAATGAGCAGTTCTTC.